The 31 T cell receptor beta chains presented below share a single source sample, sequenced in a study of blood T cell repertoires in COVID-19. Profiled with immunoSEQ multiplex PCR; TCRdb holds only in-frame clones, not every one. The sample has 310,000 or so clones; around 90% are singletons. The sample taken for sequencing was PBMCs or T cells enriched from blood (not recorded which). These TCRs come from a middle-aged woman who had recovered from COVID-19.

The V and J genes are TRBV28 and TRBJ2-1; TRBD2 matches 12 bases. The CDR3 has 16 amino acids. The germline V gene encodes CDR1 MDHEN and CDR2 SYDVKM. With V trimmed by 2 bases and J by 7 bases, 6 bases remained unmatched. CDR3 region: CASSLGGLAGRNEQFF. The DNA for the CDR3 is TGTGCCAGCAGTTTAGGAGGACTAGCGGGACGTAATGAGCAGTTCTTC.

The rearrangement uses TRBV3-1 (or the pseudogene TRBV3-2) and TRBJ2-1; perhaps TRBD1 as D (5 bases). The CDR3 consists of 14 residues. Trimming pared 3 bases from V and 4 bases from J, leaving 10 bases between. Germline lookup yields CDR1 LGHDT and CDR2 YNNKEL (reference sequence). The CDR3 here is CASSQGDRYNEQFF. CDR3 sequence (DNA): TGTGCCAGCAGCCAGGGCGACAGATACAATGAGCAGTTCTTC.

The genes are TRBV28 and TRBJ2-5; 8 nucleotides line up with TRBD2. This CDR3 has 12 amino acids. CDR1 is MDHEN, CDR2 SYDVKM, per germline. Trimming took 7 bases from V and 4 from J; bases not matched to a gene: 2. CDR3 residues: CASTLAGETQYF. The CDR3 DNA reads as TGTGCCAGCACCCTAGCGGGAGAGACCCAGTACTTC.

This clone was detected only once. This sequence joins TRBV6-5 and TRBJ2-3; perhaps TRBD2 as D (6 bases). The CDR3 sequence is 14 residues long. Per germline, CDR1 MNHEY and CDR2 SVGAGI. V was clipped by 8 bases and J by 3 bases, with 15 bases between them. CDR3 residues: CASVPAGLTDTQYF. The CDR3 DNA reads TGTGCCAGCGTTCCGGCGGGATTGACAGATACGCAGTATTTT.

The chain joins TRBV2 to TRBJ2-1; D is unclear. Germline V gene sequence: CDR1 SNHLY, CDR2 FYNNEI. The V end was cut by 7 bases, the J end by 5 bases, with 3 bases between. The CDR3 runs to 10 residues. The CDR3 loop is CASTDNEQFF. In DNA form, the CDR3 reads TGTGCCAGCACGGACAATGAGCAGTTCTTC.

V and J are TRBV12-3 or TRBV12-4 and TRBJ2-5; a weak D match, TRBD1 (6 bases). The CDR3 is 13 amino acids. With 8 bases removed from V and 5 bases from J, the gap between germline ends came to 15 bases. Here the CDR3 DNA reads TGTGCCAGCCAGGACAGTGAGGGGGAGACCCAGTACTTC. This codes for CASQDSEGETQYF.

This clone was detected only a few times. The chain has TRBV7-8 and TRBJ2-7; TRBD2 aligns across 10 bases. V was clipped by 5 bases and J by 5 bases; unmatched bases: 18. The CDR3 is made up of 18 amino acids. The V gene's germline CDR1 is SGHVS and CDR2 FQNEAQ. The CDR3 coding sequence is TGTGCCAGCAGCCCTAGACCTCCGAATTTAGCGGGAGGCCACGAGCAGTACTTC. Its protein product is CASSPRPPNLAGGHEQYF.

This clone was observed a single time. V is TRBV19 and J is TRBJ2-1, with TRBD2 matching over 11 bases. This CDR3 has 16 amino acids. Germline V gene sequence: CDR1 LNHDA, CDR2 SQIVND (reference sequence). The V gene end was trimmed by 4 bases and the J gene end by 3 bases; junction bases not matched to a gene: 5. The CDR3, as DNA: TGTGCCAGTAGTAGGGGACTAGCGGAGGTCTACAATGAGCAGTTCTTC. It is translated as CASSRGLAEVYNEQFF.

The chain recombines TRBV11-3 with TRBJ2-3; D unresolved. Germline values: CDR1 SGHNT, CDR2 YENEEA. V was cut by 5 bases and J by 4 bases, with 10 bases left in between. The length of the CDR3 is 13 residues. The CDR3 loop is CASSQAFADTQYF. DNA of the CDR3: TGTGCCAGCAGCCAGGCCTTCGCAGATACGCAGTATTTT.

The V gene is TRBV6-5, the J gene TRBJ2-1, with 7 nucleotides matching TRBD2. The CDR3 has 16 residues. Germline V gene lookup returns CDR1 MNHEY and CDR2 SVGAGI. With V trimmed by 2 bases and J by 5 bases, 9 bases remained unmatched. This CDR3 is CASSYEGRLADNEQFF. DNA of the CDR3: TGTGCCAGCAGTTACGAGGGGAGGCTAGCGGACAATGAGCAGTTCTTC.

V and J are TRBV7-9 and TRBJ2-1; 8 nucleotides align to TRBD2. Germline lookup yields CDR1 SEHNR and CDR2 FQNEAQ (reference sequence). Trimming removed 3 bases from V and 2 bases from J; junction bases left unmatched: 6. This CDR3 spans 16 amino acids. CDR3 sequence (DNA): TGTGCCAGCAGCTTGGGTAGCGGGGCCACCTACAATGAGCAGTTCTTC. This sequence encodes CASSLGSGATYNEQFF.

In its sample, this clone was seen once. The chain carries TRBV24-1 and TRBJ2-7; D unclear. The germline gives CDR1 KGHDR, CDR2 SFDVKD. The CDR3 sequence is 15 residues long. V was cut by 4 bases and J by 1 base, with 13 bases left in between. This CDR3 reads CATSEPLRHSYEQYF. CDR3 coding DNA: TGTGCCACCAGTGAACCCCTCAGGCATTCCTACGAGCAGTACTTC.

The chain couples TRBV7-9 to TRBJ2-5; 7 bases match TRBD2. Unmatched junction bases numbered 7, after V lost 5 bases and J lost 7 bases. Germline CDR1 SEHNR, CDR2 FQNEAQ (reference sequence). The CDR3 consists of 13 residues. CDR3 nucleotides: TGTGCCAGCAGCGACGGAAGCGGGGTGACCCAGTACTTC. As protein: CASSDGSGVTQYF.

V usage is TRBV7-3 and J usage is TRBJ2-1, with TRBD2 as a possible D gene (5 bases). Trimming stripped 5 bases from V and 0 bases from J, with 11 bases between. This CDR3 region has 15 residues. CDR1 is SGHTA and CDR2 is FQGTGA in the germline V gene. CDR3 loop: CASSLSGDSYNEQFF. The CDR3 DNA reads TGTGCCAGCAGCCTAAGCGGAGACTCCTACAATGAGCAGTTCTTC. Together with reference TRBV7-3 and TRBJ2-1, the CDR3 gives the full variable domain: GAGVSQTPSNKVTEKGKYVELRCDPISGHTALYWYRQSLGQGPEFLIYFQGTGAADDSGLPNDRFFAVRPEGSVSTLKIQRTERGDSAVYLCASSLSGDSYNEQFFGPGTRLTVL.

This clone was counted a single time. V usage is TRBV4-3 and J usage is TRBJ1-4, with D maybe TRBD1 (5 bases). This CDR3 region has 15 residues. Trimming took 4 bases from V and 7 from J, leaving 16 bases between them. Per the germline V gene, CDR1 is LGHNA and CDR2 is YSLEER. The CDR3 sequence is CASSPRGGDGEKLFF. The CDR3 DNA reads TGCGCCAGCAGCCCACGGGGAGGGGATGGTGAAAAACTGTTTTTT.

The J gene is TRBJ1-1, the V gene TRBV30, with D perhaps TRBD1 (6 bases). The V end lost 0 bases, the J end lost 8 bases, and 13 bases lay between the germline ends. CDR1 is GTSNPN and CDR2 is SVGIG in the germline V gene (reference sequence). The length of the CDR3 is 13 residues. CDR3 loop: CAWSVQGVEEAFF. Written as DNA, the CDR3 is TGTGCCTGGAGTGTACAGGGAGTAGAAGAAGCTTTCTTT.

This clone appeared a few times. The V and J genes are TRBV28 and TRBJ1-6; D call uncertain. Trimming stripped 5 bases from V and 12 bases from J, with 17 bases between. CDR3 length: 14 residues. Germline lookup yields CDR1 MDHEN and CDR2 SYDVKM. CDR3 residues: CASSHRGGRVPLHF. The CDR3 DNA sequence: TGTGCCAGCAGTCACCGGGGAGGGCGAGTACCCCTCCACTTT.

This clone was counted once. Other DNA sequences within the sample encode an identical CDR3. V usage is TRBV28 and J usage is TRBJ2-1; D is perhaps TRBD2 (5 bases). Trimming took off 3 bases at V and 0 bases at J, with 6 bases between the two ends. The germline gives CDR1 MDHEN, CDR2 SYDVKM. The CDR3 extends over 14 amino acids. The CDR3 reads CASSLSGSYNEQFF. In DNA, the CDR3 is TGTGCCAGCAGTTTGAGCGGCTCCTACAATGAGCAGTTCTTC.

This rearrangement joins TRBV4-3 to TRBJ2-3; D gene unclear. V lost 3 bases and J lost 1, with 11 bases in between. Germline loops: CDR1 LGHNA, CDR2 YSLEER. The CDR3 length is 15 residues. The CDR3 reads CASSQKGSGTDTQYF. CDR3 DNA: TGCGCCAGCAGCCAGAAAGGAAGCGGCACAGATACGCAGTATTTT.

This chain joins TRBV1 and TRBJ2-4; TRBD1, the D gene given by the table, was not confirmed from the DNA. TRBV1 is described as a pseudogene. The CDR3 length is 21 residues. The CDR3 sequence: CTSSPQSPAGHRAQAKNIQYF. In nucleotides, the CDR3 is TGCACCAGCAGCCCTCAAAGCCCGGCAGGACATCGGGCGCAAGCCAAAAACATTCAGTACTTC.

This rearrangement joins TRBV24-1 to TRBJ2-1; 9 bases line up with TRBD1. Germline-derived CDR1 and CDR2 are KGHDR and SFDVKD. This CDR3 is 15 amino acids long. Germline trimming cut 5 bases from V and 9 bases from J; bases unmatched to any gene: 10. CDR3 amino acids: CATSVLDRGRGEQFF. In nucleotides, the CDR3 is TGTGCCACCAGTGTCTTGGACAGGGGAAGGGGTGAGCAGTTCTTC.

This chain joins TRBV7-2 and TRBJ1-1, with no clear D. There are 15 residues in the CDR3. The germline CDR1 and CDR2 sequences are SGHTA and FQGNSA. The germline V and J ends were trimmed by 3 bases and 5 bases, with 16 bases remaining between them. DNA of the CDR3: TGTGCCAGCAGCTTCTCCTTGGGAACGGGGACTGAAGCTTTCTTT. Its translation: CASSFSLGTGTEAFF.

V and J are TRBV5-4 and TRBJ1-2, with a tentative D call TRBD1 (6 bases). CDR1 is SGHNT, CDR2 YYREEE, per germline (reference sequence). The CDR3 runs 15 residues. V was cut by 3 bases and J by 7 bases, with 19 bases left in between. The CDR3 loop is CASSSRGALTGGYTF. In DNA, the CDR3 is TGTGCCAGCAGCTCGCGGGGGGCCCTTACGGGTGGCTACACCTTC.

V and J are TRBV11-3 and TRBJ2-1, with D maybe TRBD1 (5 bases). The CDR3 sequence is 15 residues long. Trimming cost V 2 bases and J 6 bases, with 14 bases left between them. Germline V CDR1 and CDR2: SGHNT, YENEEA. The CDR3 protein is CASSLNQGMFNEQFF. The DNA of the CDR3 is TGTGCCAGCAGCTTAAATCAGGGAATGTTCAATGAGCAGTTCTTC.

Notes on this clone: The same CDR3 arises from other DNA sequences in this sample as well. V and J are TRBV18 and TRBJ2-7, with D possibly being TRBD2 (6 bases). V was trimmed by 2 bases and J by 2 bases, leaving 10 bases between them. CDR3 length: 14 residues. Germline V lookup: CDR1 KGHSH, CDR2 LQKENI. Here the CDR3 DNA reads TGTGCCAGCTCACCAGGAGGGGTCCCCTACGAGCAGTACTTC. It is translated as CASSPGGVPYEQYF.

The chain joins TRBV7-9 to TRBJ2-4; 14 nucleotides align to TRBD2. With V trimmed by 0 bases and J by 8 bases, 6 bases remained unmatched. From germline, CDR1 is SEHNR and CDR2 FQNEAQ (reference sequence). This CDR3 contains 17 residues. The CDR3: CASSLAGTSGSGDIQYF. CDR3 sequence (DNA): TGTGCCAGCAGCTTAGCCGGGACTAGCGGGAGTGGGGACATTCAGTACTTC.

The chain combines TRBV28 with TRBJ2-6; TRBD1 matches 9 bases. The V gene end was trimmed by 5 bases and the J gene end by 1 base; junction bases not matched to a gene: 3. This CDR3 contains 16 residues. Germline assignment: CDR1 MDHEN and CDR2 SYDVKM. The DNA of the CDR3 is TGTGCCAGCAGTACAGGGGGCGCGTCTGGGGCCAACGTCCTGACTTTC. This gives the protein CASSTGGASGANVLTF.

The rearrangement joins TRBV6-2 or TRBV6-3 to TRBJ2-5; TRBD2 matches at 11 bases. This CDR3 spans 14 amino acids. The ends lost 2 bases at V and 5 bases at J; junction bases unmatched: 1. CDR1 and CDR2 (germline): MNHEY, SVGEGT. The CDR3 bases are TGTGCCAGCAGTTACGCTAGCGGGAGGGAGACCCAGTACTTC. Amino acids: CASSYASGRETQYF.

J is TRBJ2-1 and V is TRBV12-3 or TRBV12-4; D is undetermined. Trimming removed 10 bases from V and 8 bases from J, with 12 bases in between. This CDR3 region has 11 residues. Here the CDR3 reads CATSTRDEQFF. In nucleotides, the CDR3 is TGTGCCACCTCAACCCGGGATGAGCAGTTCTTC.

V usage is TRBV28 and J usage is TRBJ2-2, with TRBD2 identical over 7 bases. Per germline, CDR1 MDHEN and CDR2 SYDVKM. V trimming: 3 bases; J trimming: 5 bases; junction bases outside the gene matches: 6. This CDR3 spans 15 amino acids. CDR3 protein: CASSLPAAGTGELFF. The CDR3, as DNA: TGTGCCAGCAGTTTGCCGGCAGCGGGAACCGGGGAGCTGTTTTTT.

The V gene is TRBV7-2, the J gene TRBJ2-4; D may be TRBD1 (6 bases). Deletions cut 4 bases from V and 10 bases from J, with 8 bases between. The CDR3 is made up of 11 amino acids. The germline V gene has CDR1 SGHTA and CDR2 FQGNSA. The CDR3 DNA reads TGTGCCAGCAGCTCCAGGGGAATTCAGTACTTC. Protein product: CASSSRGIQYF.